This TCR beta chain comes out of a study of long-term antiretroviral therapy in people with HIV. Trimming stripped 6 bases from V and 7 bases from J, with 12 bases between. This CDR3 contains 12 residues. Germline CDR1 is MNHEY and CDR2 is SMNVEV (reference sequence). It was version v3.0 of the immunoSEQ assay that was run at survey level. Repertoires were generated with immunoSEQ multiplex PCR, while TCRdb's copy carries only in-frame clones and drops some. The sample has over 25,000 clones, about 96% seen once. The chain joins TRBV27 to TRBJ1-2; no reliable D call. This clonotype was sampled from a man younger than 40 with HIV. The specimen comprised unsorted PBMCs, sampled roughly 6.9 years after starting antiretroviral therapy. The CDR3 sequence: CASSPDSTGYTF. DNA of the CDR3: TGTGCCAGCAGCCCGGATTCGACTGGCTACACCTTC.